The present T cell receptor (beta chain) was sequenced within a study of T cells in Graves' hyperthyroidism and ophthalmopathy. RNA transcripts gave rise to amplified TCR beta CDR3 regions. With the HTBI primer set, the TCR CDR3 went through a first round of RT-PCR. TCRdb itself ran the multiplex PCR reads through MiXCR, one entry per CDR3 protein. The sample holds around 300,000 distinct CDR3 sequences, roughly an eighth seen once. Germline V CDR1 and CDR2: SQVTM, ANQGSEA. V gave up 3 bases and J gave up 4 bases; unmatched junction bases: 8. The CDR3 runs 15 residues. For this clonotype: It may be a read error: a sequence one base away is much more abundant.

The chain links TRBV29-1 to TRBJ2-5; 10 positions agree with TRBD2. The source material was blood. The clonotype comes from a woman between 35 and 50 years old with Graves' hyperthyroidism. CDR3 region: CSVEGQREGGETQYF. In DNA form, the CDR3 reads TGCAGCGTTGAGGGACAGCGGGAGGGCGGAGAGACCCAGTACTTC.